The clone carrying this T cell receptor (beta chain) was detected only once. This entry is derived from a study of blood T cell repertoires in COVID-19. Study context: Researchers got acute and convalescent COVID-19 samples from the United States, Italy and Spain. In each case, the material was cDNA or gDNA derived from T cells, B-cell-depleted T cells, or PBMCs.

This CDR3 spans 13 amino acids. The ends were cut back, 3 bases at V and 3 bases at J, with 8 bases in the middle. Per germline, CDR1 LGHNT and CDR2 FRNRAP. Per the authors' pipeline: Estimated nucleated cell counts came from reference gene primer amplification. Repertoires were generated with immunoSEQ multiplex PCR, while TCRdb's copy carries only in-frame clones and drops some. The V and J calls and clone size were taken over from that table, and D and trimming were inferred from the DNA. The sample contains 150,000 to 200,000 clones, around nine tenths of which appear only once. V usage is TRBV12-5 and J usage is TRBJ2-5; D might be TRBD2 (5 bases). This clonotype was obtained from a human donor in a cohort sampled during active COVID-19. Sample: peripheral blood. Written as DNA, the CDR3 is TGTGCTAGTGGTTTAGGGAGAGAAGAGACCCAGTACTTC. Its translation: CASGLGREETQYF. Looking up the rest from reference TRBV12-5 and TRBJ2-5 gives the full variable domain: DARVTQTPRHKVTEMGQEVTMRCQPILGHNTVFWYRQTMMQGLELLAYFRNRAPLDDSGMPKDRFSAEMPDATLATLKIQPSEPRDSAVYFCASGLGREETQYFGPGTRLLVL.